The text below deals with one T cell receptor beta chain. What it binds is unknown. The sample belongs to a study of T cell responses to AZD1222 COVID-19 vaccine. Turning to the study itself: Researchers grouped second doses given at about 4 or about 12 weeks into one pool. Overall study results and limits: Researchers report vaccine-associated CD4 TCRs spanning spike, with dominance at 160-218 and 743-854. Breadth and depth of Spike-specific TCRs rose after two AZD1222 doses. There were mostly white British donors and more females than males, and clonal diversity was possibly underestimated.

Clones were read by immunoSEQ multiplex PCR, and TCRdb kept only the in-frame ones, dropping some. The sample holds under 200,000 clones, 90% to 95% seen once. This CDR3 is built from 14 residues. V gave up 3 bases and J gave up 1 base, with 9 bases separating them. Germline V gives CDR1 KGHSH, CDR2 LQKENI. The material was peripheral blood, obtained on day 0 of AZD1222 vaccination. The receptor was derived from an adult in good health. The chain is built from TRBV18 and TRBJ1-1; D may be TRBD1 (6 bases). CDR3 protein: CASSPQTGNTEAFF. The CDR3 DNA reads TGTGCCAGCTCACCTCAGACAGGGAACACTGAAGCTTTCTTT.